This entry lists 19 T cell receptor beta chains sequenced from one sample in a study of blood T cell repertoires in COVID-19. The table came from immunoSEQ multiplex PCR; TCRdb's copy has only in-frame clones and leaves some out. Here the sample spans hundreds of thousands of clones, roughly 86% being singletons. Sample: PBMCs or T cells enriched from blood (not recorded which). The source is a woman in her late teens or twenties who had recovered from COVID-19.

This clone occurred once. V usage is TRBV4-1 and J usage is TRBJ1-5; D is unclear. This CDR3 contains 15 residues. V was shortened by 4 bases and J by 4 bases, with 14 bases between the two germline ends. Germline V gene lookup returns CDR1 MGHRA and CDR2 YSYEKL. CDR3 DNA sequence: TGCGCCAGCAGCCTCGCCTGGTCCGGGAATCAGCCCCAGCATTTT. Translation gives CASSLAWSGNQPQHF.

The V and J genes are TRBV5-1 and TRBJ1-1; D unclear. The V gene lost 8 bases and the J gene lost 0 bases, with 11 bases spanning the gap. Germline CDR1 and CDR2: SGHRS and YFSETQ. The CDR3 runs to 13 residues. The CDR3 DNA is TGCGCCAGTTGCCTCAGGATGAACACTGAAGCTTTCTTT. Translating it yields CASCLRMNTEAFF.

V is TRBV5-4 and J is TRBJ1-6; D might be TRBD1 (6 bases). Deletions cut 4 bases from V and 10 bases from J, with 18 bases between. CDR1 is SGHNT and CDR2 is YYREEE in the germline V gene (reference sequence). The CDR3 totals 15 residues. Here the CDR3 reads CASSRYEGVRSPLHF. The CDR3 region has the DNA TGTGCCAGCAGCCGGTACGAGGGGGTACGATCACCCCTCCACTTT. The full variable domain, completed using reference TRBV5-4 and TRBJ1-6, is ETGVTQSPTHLIKTRGQQVTLRCSSQSGHNTVSWYQQALGQGPQFIFQYYREEENGRGNFPPRFSGLQFPNYSSELNVNALELDDSALYLCASSRYEGVRSPLHFGNGTRLTVT.

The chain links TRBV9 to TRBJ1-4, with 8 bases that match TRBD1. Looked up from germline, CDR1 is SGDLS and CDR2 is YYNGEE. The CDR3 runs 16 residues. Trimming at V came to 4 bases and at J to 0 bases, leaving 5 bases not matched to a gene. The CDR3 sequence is CASSPEDRATNEKLFF. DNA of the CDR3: TGTGCCAGCAGCCCGGAGGACAGGGCAACTAATGAAAAACTGTTTTTT.

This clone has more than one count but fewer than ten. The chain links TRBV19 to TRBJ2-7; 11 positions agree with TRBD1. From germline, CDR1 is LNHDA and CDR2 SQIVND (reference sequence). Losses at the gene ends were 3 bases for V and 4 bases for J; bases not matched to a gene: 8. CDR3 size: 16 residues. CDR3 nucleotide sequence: TGTGCCAGTAGTATTGTATTGGGACAGGGGGAATACGAGCAGTACTTC. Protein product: CASSIVLGQGEYEQYF.

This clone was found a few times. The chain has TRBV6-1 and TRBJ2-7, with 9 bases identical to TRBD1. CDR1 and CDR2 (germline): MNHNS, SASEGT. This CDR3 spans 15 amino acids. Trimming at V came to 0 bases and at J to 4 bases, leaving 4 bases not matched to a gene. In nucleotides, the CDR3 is TGTGCCAGCAGTGAAGCCGGGACAGGGTGGTACGAGCAGTACTTC. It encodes CASSEAGTGWYEQYF.

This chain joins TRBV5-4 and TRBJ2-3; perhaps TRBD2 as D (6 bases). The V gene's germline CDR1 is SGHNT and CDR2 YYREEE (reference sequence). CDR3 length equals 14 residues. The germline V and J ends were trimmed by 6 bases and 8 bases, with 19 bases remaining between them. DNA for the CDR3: TGTGCCAGCACCCCGGGTAGCGGAGGCCGTACGCAGTATTTT. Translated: CASTPGSGGRTQYF.

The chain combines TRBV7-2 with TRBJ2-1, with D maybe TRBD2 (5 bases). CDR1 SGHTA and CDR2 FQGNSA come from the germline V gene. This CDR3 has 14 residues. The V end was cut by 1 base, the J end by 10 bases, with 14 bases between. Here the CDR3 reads CASSLDTGRGEQFF. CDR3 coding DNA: TGTGCCAGCAGCTTAGACACGGGGAGAGGGGAGCAGTTCTTC.

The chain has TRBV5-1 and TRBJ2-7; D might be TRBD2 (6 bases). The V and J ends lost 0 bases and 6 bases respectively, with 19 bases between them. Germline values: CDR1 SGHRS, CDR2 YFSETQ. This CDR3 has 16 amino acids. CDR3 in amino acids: CASSLDPGGTFSEQYF. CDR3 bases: TGCGCCAGCAGCTTGGACCCTGGCGGGACTTTTTCCGAGCAGTACTTC.

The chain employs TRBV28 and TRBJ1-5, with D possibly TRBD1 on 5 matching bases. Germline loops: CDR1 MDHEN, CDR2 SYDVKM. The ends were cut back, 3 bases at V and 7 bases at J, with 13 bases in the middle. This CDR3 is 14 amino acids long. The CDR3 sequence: CASSFLSRGQPQHF. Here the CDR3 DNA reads TGTGCCAGCAGTTTCCTGAGTAGGGGCCAGCCCCAGCATTTT.

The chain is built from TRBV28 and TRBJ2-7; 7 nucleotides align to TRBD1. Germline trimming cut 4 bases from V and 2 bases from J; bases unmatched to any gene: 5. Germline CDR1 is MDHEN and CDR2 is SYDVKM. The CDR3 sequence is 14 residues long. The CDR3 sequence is CASSSLTGAYEQYF. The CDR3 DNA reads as TGTGCCAGCAGTTCCCTAACAGGGGCCTACGAGCAGTACTTC.

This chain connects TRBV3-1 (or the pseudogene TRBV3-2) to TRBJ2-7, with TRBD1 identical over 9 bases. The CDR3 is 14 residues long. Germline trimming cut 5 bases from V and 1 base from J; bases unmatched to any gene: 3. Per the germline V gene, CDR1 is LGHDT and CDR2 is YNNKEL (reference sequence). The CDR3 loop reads CASSSTGGSYEQYF. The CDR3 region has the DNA TGTGCCAGCAGCTCGACAGGGGGGTCCTACGAGCAGTACTTC.

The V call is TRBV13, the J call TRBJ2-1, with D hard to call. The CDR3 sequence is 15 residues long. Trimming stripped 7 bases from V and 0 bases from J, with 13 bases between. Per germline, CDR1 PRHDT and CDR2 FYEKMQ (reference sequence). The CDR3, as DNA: TGTGCCAGCAACCCGACTCGGAACTCCTACAATGAGCAGTTCTTC. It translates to CASNPTRNSYNEQFF. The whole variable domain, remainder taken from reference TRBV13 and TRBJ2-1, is AAGVIQSPRHLIKEKRETATLKCYPIPRHDTVYWYQQGPGQDPQFLISFYEKMQSDKGSIPDRFSAQQFSDYHSELNMSSLELGDSALYFCASNPTRNSYNEQFFGPGTRLTVL.

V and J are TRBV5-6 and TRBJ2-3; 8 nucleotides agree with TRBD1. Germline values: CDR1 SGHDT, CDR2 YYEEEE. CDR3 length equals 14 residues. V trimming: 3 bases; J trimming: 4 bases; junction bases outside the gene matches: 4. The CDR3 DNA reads TGTGCCAGCAGCTCAGGACAGGGCTCAGATACGCAGTATTTT. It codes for CASSSGQGSDTQYF. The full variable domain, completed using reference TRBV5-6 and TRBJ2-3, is DAGVTQSPTHLIKTRGQQVTLRCSPKSGHDTVSWYQQALGQGPQFIFQYYEEEERQRGNFPDRFSGHQFPNYSSELNVNALLLGDSALYLCASSSGQGSDTQYFGPGTRLTVL.

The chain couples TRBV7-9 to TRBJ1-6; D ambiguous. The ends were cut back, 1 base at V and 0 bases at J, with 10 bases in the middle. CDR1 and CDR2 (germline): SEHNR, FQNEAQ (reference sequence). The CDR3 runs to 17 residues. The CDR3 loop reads CASSLELSSSYNSPLHF. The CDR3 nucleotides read TGTGCCAGCAGCTTAGAACTGTCGAGCTCCTATAATTCACCCCTCCACTTT. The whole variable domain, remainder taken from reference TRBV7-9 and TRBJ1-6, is DTGVSQNPRHKITKRGQNVTFRCDPISEHNRLYWYRQTLGQGPEFLTYFQNEAQLEKSRLLSDRFSAERPKGSFSTLEIQRTEQGDSAMYLCASSLELSSSYNSPLHFGNGTRLTVT.

CDR3 residues: CASRGHVGLHGYTF. The CDR3 coding sequence is TGTGCCAGCAGGGGGCACGTAGGGCTACATGGCTACACCTTC. V usage is TRBV28 and J usage is TRBJ1-2; D is perhaps TRBD1 (5 bases). V was trimmed by 6 bases and J by 6 bases, leaving 17 bases between them. The CDR3 covers 14 residues. CDR1 and CDR2 from the germline V gene are MDHEN and SYDVKM.

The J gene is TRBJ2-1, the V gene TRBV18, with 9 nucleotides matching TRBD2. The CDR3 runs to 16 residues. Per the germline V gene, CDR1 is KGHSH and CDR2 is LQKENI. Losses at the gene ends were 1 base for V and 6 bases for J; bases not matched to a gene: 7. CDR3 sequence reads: CASSPQGGRASNEQFF. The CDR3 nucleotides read TGTGCCAGCTCACCACAGGGCGGGAGGGCCTCCAATGAGCAGTTCTTC.

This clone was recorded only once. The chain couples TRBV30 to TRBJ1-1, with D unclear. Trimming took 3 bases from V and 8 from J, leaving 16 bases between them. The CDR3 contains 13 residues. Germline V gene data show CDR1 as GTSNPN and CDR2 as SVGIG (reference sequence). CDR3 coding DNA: TGTGCCTGGAGCGCGTGGGCAGTCGACGAAGCTTTCTTT. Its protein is CAWSAWAVDEAFF.

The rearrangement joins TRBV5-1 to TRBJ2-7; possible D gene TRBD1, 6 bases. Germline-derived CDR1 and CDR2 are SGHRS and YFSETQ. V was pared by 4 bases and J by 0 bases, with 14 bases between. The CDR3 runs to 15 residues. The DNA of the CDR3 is TGCGCCAGCAGCGCAACAGGGCACCTCTCCTACGAGCAGTACTTC. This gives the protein CASSATGHLSYEQYF.